This T cell receptor beta chain comes out of a study of T cells after yellow fever vaccination. Overall study findings and caveats: Repertoires obtained by FACS sorting could include abundant clonotypes that entered as contaminants from the bulk population.

One entry per CDR3 protein results from TCRdb running MiXCR on the 5' RACE reads. Counted here are 150,000 to 200,000 distinct CDR3 sequences, about 10% occurring once; the ten biggest clones make up 35% to 40%. This clonotype was detected only a few times. Its antigen is still unknown. The receptor's source is a man younger than 35 who received the YFV17D yellow fever vaccine. Sequences were derived from CD8+ T cells sorted from PBMCs, sampled 15 days after the yellow fever booster vaccination.

The DNA of the CDR3 is TGTGCCAGCAGCCCTTTCCAGGGGGCGGGCTACGAGCAGTACTTC. Translated: CASSPFQGAGYEQYF. The J gene is TRBJ2-7, the V gene TRBV6-2 or TRBV6-3; TRBD1 agrees at 8 bases. CDR1 and CDR2 (germline): MNHEY, SVGEGT. Germline trimming cut 6 bases from V and 3 bases from J; bases unmatched to any gene: 10. This CDR3 is 15 amino acids long.